These T cell receptor beta chains were read from a single sample in a study of blood T cell repertoires in COVID-19. Sequencing used immunoSEQ multiplex PCR; TCRdb keeps in-frame clones, though not all of them. Here the sample spans about 230,000 clones, about 90% being singletons. The sequencing sample was made of PBMCs or T cells enriched from blood (not recorded which). These receptors originate from a woman aged 30 to 39 with acute COVID-19. Each CDR3 is given with its conserved first and last residue. D genes are given only for firm matches. The size entry is marked missing in some rows and otherwise reads once, few, many or a size class.

size,D,J,V,DNA,CDR3
-,TRBD1,TRBJ1-5,TRBV5-1,TGCGCCAGCAGCCGGACAGGGTCAGATCAGCCCCAGCATTTT,CASSRTGSDQPQHF
-,TRBD1,TRBJ1-5,TRBV2,TGTGCCAGCAGTGCACAGGGGATTAGCAATCAGCCCCAGCATTTT,CASSAQGISNQPQHF
-,TRBD1,TRBJ1-3,TRBV7-8,TGTGCCAGCAGCCTCCGAAGGACAGGGTCAGGAAACACCATATATTTT,CASSLRRTGSGNTIYF
-,-,TRBJ2-5,TRBV7-6,TGTGCCAGCAGCCCCCAGGGACTGACGGAAGAGACCCAGTACTTC,CASSPQGLTEETQYF
-,-,TRBJ2-2,TRBV19,TGTGCCAGTAGCCCTGACAGGCCCATCGGAACCGGGGAGCTGTTTTTT,CASSPDRPIGTGELFF
-,-,TRBJ1-5,TRBV3-1/TRBV3-2,TGTGCCAGCAGCCAAGGGGCTGCGGGAGGAGCGGGTCAGCCCCAGCATTTT,CASSQGAAGGAGQPQHF
-,-,TRBJ2-1,TRBV20-1,TGCAGTGCTCAAGAGCGCAATGAGCAGTTCTTC,CSAQERNEQFF
-,TRBD1,TRBJ1-5,TRBV19,TGTGCCAGTAGTACAAGACAGGGCCCGGGCGGACAGCCCCAGCATTTT,CASSTRQGPGGQPQHF
-,TRBD1,TRBJ2-7,TRBV25-1,TGTGCCAGCAGGGAGGACAGGGTTGGCGAGCAGTACTTC,CASREDRVGEQYF
-,-,TRBJ1-1,TRBV7-3,TGTGCCAGCAGCCCCGCCGGGGAGCGACGCGCTTTCTTT,CASSPAGERRAFF
-,-,TRBJ2-6,TRBV6-5,TGTGCCAGCAGTTATATTCAGGTCGCGGGGGCCAACGTCCTGACTTTC,CASSYIQVAGANVLTF
-,TRBD1,TRBJ1-3,TRBV2,TGTGCCAGCGGAGGGGGCGCATTAACTGGAAACACCATATATTTT,CASGGGALTGNTIYF
few,-,TRBJ1-3,TRBV3-1/TRBV3-2,TGTGCCAGCAGCCAAGTGTTAGGAAACACCATATATTTT,CASSQVLGNTIYF
-,-,TRBJ1-5,TRBV3-1/TRBV3-2,TGTGCCAGCAGCCCCAGGACAGCCTACAATCAGCCCCAGCATTTT,CASSPRTAYNQPQHF
-,-,TRBJ2-4,TRBV7-2,TGTGCCAGCAGCCCAGCGGCCCTAATAGCCAAAAACATTCAGTACTTC,CASSPAALIAKNIQYF
-,TRBD1,TRBJ2-2,TRBV5-1,TGCGCCAGCAGCTTGGACAGGGGGCGTACCGGGGAGCTGTTTTTT,CASSLDRGRTGELFF
-,TRBD1,TRBJ1-2,TRBV3-1/TRBV3-2,TGTGCCAGCAGCACTACAGGGGGCCACTATGGCTACACCTTC,CASSTTGGHYGYTF
-,-,TRBJ1-1,TRBV7-2,TGTGCCAGCAGCTTAGGGGCAGTGATTGAAGCTTTCTTT,CASSLGAVIEAFF
-,TRBD1,TRBJ1-5,TRBV2,TGTGCCAGCAGTGAAGCAGCCGGGACAGGGAGTTCTCAGCCCCAGCATTTT,CASSEAAGTGSSQPQHF
-,-,TRBJ2-3,TRBV27,TGTGCCAGCAGTTTTAGCGGCAGCACAGATACGCAGTATTTT,CASSFSGSTDTQYF
-,-,TRBJ2-5,TRBV12-3/TRBV12-4,TGTGCCAGCAGCTTCCAAGAGACCCAGTACTTC,CASSFQETQYF
-,TRBD1,TRBJ1-5,TRBV7-8,TGTGCCAGCAGCTTTCAGGGGGATCAGCCCCAGCATTTT,CASSFQGDQPQHF
-,-,TRBJ2-5,TRBV18,TGTGCCAGCTCACTACTGGACAGACAAGAGACCCAGTACTTC,CASSLLDRQETQYF
-,TRBD1,TRBJ2-7,TRBV19,TGTGCCAGTAGTGAGGGACAGGGGGCCCCCTACGAGCAGTACTTC,CASSEGQGAPYEQYF
-,TRBD1,TRBJ1-5,TRBV15,TGTGCCACCAGCACAGGGGGAAGCAATCAGCCCCAGCATTTT,CATSTGGSNQPQHF
-,-,TRBJ1-6,TRBV6-5,TGTGCCAGCGGGACAATTAGTTCACCCCTCCACTTT,CASGTISSPLHF
-,-,TRBJ1-2,TRBV30,TGTGCCTGGAGTGTACTAAGAGGTTCCCGGCGGGGCTACACCTTC,CAWSVLRGSRRGYTF
-,-,TRBJ1-5,TRBV19,TGTGCCAGTAGAACGGGACTTGACAGCCTTTATCAGCCCCAGCATTTT,CASRTGLDSLYQPQHF
-,TRBD1,TRBJ1-1,TRBV6-1,TGTGCCAGCAGTGAGGTACCCGGGACAGGTATTCTTGAAGCTTTCTTT,CASSEVPGTGILEAFF
-,-,TRBJ2-5,TRBV24-1,TGTGCCACCAGTGCTCGGGGGACAGCCAGACTCAAAGAGACCCAGTACTTC,CATSARGTARLKETQYF
-,-,TRBJ2-7,TRBV6-2/TRBV6-3,TGTGCCAGCAGTTACCTTCGTCCAGGGACCTACGAGCAGTACTTC,CASSYLRPGTYEQYF
-,-,TRBJ2-2,TRBV9,TGTGCCAGCAGCGTAGCAGGGGTAGGGGAGCTGTTTTTT,CASSVAGVGELFF
-,TRBD1,TRBJ1-6,TRBV7-2,TGTGCCAGCAGCTTAGGGGACAGGGGTACGCCCCTCCACTTT,CASSLGDRGTPLHF
-,TRBD1,TRBJ1-1,TRBV27,TGTGCCAGCAGGCGAGGACAGGGGGCGGGATGGACTGAAGCTTTCTTT,CASRRGQGAGWTEAFF
-,-,TRBJ2-7,TRBV5-1,TGCGCCAGCAGCTTGGTCCCAGACACTTACGAGCAGTACTTC,CASSLVPDTYEQYF
-,-,TRBJ1-1,TRBV18,TGTGCCAGCTCAAACGCGCGGGGTAGCACTGAAGCTTTCTTT,CASSNARGSTEAFF
-,TRBD1,TRBJ2-1,TRBV6-5,TGTGCCAGCAGTTACTCTCGACAGGGGGTCGATGAGCAGTTCTTC,CASSYSRQGVDEQFF
-,TRBD1,TRBJ1-5,TRBV30,TGTGCCTGGAGTGCCAGGGGGCAGCCCCAGCATTTT,CAWSARGQPQHF
-,-,TRBJ2-2,TRBV24-1,TGTGCCACCAGCGGTCAGGGTGACACCGGGGAGCTGTTTTTT,CATSGQGDTGELFF
once,-,TRBJ1-2,TRBV11-2,TGTGCCAGCAGCTTACGGGCAGGGAACTATGGCTACACCTTC,CASSLRAGNYGYTF
few,TRBD1,TRBJ1-1,TRBV18,TGTGCCAGCTCACCAAGACAGGGAGTAATGGATCGCACTGAAGCTTTCTTT,CASSPRQGVMDRTEAFF
-,TRBD1,TRBJ1-2,TRBV4-3,TGCGCCAGCAGCCAACGGGACAGGGCTGGCTACACCTTC,CASSQRDRAGYTF
once,-,TRBJ1-1,TRBV7-9,TGTGCCAGCAGCTTACGGGGGCGCGGGGGGAACACTGAAGCTTTCTTT,CASSLRGRGGNTEAFF
-,-,TRBJ2-7,TRBV27,TGTGCCAGCAGTCCCAACAGGGTCCGCGAGCAGTACTTC,CASSPNRVREQYF
-,TRBD1,TRBJ1-4,TRBV7-9,TGTGCCAGCAGCCCGGACAGGGCTATGTTTGCAACTAATGAAAAACTGTTTTTT,CASSPDRAMFATNEKLFF